These 13 T cell receptor beta chains originate from one sample sequenced in a study of molecular identifiers for immune sequencing clone quantification. A single record per CDR3 protein comes from TCRdb applying MiXCR to the PCR reads. The sample lists 550,000 to 750,000 distinct CDR3 sequences, just under 20% occurring once. The sequenced sample was naive CD8+ T cells from blood, with Jurkat cell RNA spiked in. As for subset: FACS-sorted CD8+CD4-CCR7+CD45RA+ naive T cells. The receptors were sampled from a human donor in good health. Some libraries in this study had Jurkat cell RNA spiked in.

This clonotype was recorded a few times. This chain links TRBV10-3 with TRBJ2-1, with D uncertain. The CDR3 is 14 amino acids. Germline V lookup: CDR1 ENHRY, CDR2 SYGVKD. Trimming stripped 3 bases from V and 3 bases from J, with 9 bases between. The CDR3 bases are TGTGCCATCAGTGATGTAGCAGACTACAATGAGCAGTTCTTC. It encodes CAISDVADYNEQFF.

This clonotype was counted ten times or more. The chain uses TRBV6-5 and TRBJ2-1, with 8 bases identical to TRBD2. V gave up 4 bases and J gave up 6 bases; unmatched junction bases: 5. The CDR3 is made up of 14 amino acids. In germline, CDR1 is MNHEY, CDR2 SVGAGI. CDR3: CASSLAGSGNEQFF. In nucleotides, the CDR3 is TGTGCCAGCAGTTTAGCGGGGTCGGGCAATGAGCAGTTCTTC.

A few counts support this clonotype. The chain has TRBV6-2 or TRBV6-3 and TRBJ2-7; maybe TRBD1 (6 bases). The CDR3 is 13 residues long. The germline V gene has CDR1 MNHEY and CDR2 SVGEGT. With 6 bases removed from V and 1 base from J, the gap between germline ends came to 10 bases. DNA for the CDR3: TGTGCCAGCAGGTATACAGGGTCCTACGAGCAGTACTTC. It codes for CASRYTGSYEQYF.

The table lists this clonotype with a few counts. An end of the junction differs from the germline gene, which may be a read error. The V and J genes are TRBV18 and TRBJ2-7, with 11 nucleotides matching TRBD2. CDR1 is KGHSH and CDR2 is LQKENI in the germline V gene. CDR3 length: 15 amino acids. This CDR3 reads CASSYFSGRADERYF. CDR3 bases: TGTGCCAGCTCGTATTTTAGCGGGAGGGCCGACGAGCGGTACTTC.

This clonotype has only a few counts. The V call is TRBV11-2, the J call TRBJ2-1; the D gene is possibly TRBD1 (6 bases). V was clipped by 2 bases and J by 0 bases, with 8 bases between them. Germline CDR1 reads SGHAT; CDR2 reads FQNNGV. The CDR3 is 15 residues long. The CDR3 DNA reads as TGTGCCAGCAGCTTAAGCAGGGGCTCCTACAATGAGCAGTTCTTC. It codes for CASSLSRGSYNEQFF.

The chain combines TRBV2 with TRBJ2-5; a weak D match, TRBD1 (5 bases). V lost 7 bases, J lost 1 base, and 10 bases lay in between. CDR1 and CDR2 from the germline V gene are SNHLY and FYNNEI. The CDR3 is 13 residues long. The CDR3: CASIRQIQETQYF. The CDR3 bases are TGTGCCAGCATACGACAGATCCAAGAGACCCAGTACTTC.

On this clonotype: A much bigger clone sits one base away, suggesting this may be a read error. It is likely a read error, because the conserved phenylalanine at the end of the CDR3 is missing. CDR3 amino acids: CASSFLDGGAHNEQFS. DNA for the CDR3: TGTGCCAGCAGCTTCCTAGACGGGGGGGCCCACAATGAGCAGTTCTCC. The genes are TRBV13 and TRBJ2-1; TRBD2 aligns across 8 bases. CDR3 length: 16 amino acids. V trimming: 3 bases; J trimming: 5 bases; junction bases outside the gene matches: 9. Germline V gene lookup returns CDR1 PRHDT and CDR2 FYEKMQ (reference sequence).

This clonotype appeared a few times. The J gene is TRBJ1-2, the V gene TRBV13; D might be TRBD1 (5 bases). In germline, CDR1 is PRHDT, CDR2 FYEKMQ (reference sequence). V was shortened by 0 bases and J by 4 bases, with 15 bases between the two germline ends. This CDR3 is built from 16 residues. The CDR3 protein is CASSLGGTEKAYGYTF. The CDR3 region has the DNA TGTGCCAGCAGCTTAGGGGGGACGGAAAAAGCCTATGGCTACACCTTC.

Turning to this clonotype: A much larger clone differs by one base, so this may be a read error. The chain combines TRBV28 with TRBJ2-2, with D tentatively TRBD1 (5 bases). Germline V gene lookup returns CDR1 MDHEN and CDR2 SYDVKM. V was trimmed by 6 bases and J by 6 bases, leaving 14 bases between them. This CDR3 contains 14 residues. The CDR3 loop reads CASSPRQFSGELFF. The DNA of the CDR3 is TGTGCCAGCAGCCCAAGACAGTTCTCCGGGGAGCTGTTTTTT.

As for this clonotype: This sequence may be a read error, since a much larger clone differs from it by one base. This chain links TRBV7-7 with TRBJ2-2, with D perhaps matching TRBD2 (5 bases). The CDR3 spans 15 residues. Germline V gene data show CDR1 as SSHAT and CDR2 as FNYEAQ (reference sequence). CDR3 amino acids: CASSTGNRGTGEQFF. The CDR3 DNA reads TGTGCTAGCAGCACCGGGAACAGAGGAACCGGGGAGCAGTTTTTT.

This clonotype was recorded many times. The chain is built from TRBV30 and TRBJ1-1; 8 bases line up with TRBD1. V shed 3 bases and J 4 bases; nucleotides not matched to a gene: 7. This CDR3 spans 14 amino acids. Germline CDR1 GTSNPN, CDR2 SVGIG (reference sequence). This CDR3 reads CAWRARQGTTEAFF. The CDR3 coding sequence is TGTGCCTGGAGAGCCAGACAGGGGACCACTGAAGCTTTCTTT.

A word on this clonotype: This clone may be a read error of a much larger clone one base away. The CDR3 end shows no conserved phenylalanine or tryptophan, and so a read error is likely. The chain carries TRBV4-3 and TRBJ1-4, with a weak D call TRBD1 (5 bases). CDR1 and CDR2 from the germline V gene are LGHNA and YSLEER. This CDR3 contains 15 residues. Trimming removed 2 bases from V and 4 bases from J, with 11 bases in between. CDR3 in DNA: TGCGCCAGCAGCCAAATCGGCGGACATAATGAAAAACTGTTTCTT. Encoded protein: CASSQIGGHNEKLFL.

About this clonotype itself: This clone may be a read error of a much larger clone one base away. This rearrangement joins TRBV29-1 to TRBJ2-1; TRBD1 aligns across 7 bases. The CDR3 length is 13 residues. Germline CDR1 reads SQVTM; CDR2 reads ANQGSEA. CDR3 coding DNA: TGCAGCGCCAGGGACAGAACATACAATGAGCAGCTCTTC. Protein: CSARDRTYNEQLF.